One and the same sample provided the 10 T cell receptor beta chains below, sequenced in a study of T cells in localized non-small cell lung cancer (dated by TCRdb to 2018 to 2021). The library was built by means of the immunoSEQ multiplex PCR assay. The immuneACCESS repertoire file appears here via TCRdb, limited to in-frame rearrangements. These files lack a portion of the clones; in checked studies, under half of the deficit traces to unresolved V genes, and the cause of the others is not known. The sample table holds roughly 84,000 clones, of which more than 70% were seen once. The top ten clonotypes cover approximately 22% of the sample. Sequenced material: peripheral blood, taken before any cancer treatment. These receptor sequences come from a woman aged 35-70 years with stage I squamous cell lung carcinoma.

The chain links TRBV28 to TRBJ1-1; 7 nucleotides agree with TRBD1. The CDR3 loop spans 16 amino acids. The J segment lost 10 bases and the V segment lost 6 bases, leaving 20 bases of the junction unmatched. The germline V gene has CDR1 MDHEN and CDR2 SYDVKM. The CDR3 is CASSPPLRTGAGGAFF. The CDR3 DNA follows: TGTGCCAGCAGCCCACCACTAAGGACAGGCGCAGGTGGAGCTTTCTTT.

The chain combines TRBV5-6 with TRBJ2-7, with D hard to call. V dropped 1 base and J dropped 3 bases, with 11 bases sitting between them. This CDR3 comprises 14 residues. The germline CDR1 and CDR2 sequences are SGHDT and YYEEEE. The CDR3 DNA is TGTGCCAGCAGCTTGCGAGGAAGTGTCTACGAGCAGTACTTC. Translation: CASSLRGSVYEQYF.

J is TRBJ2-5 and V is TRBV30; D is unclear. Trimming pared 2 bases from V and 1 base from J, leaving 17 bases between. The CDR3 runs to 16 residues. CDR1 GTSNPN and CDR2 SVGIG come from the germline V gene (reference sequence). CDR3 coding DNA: TGTGCCTGGAGTACGGATTGGGTAGAGAGCCAAGAGACCCAGTACTTC. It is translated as CAWSTDWVESQETQYF.

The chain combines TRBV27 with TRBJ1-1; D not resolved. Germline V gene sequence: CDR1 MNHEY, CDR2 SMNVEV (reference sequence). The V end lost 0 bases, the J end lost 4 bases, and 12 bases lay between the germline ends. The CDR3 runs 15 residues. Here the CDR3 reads CASSLSVAVPTEAFF. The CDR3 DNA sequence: TGTGCCAGCAGTTTATCGGTTGCGGTACCCACTGAAGCTTTCTTT.

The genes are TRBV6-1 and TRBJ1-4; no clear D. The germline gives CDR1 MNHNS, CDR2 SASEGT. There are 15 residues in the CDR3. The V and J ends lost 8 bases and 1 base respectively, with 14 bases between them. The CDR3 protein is CASSLGILTNEKLFF. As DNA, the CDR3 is TGTGCCAGCTCCCTGGGTATTCTAACTAATGAAAAACTGTTTTTT.

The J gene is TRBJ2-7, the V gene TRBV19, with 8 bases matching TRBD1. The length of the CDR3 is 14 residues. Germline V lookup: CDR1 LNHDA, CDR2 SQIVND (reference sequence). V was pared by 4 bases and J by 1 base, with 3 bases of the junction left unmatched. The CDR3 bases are TGTGCCAGTAGTAAAGACAGGGGTTCCTACGAGCAGTACTTC. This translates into CASSKDRGSYEQYF.

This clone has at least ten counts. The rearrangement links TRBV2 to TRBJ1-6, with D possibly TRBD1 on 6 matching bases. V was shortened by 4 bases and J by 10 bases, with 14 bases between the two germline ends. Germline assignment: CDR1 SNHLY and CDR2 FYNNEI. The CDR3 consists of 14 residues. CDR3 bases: TGTGCCAGCAGTGTAGGGGGGTGGGGATCACCCCTCCACTTT. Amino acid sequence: CASSVGGWGSPLHF.

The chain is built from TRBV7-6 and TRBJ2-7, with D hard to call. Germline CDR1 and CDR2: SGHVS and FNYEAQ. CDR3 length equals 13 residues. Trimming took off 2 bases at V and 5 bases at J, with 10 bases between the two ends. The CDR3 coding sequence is TGTGCCAGCAGCTTACAGACGATAAACGAGCAGTACTTC. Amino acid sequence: CASSLQTINEQYF.

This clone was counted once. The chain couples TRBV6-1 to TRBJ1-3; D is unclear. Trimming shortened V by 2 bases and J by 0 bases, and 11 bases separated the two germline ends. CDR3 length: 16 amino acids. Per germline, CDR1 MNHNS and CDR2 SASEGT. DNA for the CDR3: TGTGCCAGCAGTGAATTGTATAGGTTCTCTGGAAACACCATATATTTT. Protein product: CASSELYRFSGNTIYF.

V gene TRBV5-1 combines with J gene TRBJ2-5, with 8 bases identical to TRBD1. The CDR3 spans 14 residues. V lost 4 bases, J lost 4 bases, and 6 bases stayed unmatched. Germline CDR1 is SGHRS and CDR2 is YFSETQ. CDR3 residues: CASSAGTGGETQYF. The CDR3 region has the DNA TGCGCCAGCAGCGCTGGGACAGGTGGAGAGACCCAGTACTTC.